These T cell receptor beta chains were read from a single sample in a study of blood T cell repertoires in COVID-19. Generated by immunoSEQ multiplex PCR, the TCRdb table keeps only in-frame clones and is missing some. Seen here are around 390,000 clones, around nine tenths observed once, and the top ten hold roughly 10%. The sequenced sample was PBMCs or T cells enriched from blood (not recorded which). The receptors stem from a woman in her fifties or sixties who had recovered from COVID-19. CDR3s include the opening cysteine and the closing phenylalanine or tryptophan. A D gene is named only where the DNA matches it firmly. Only part of the rows carry a size: once, few, many, or a class if the clone is expanded.

d_gene | j_gene | v_gene | abundance | CDR3nt | CDR3aa
NA | TRBJ1-6 | TRBV3-1/TRBV3-2 | NA | TGTGCCAGCAGCCACCTCCCTCAGGGAAGCTCCTATAATTCACCCCTCCACTTT | CASSHLPQGSSYNSPLHF
TRBD1 | TRBJ1-5 | TRBV3-1/TRBV3-2 | NA | TGTGCCAGCAGCCAAGCCGGGACAGGGGGGAATCAGCCCCAGCATTTT | CASSQAGTGGNQPQHF
NA | TRBJ2-7 | TRBV2 | NA | TGTGCCAGCAGTCAGCGGAACTCCTACGAGCAGTACTTC | CASSQRNSYEQYF
NA | TRBJ1-2 | TRBV29-1 | NA | TGCAGCACAGCTCGGGGGGACGGCTATGGCTACACCTTC | CSTARGDGYGYTF
TRBD1 | TRBJ2-3 | TRBV29-1 | NA | TGCAGCGTTGGACAGGGCCGCACAGATACGCAGTATTTT | CSVGQGRTDTQYF
NA | TRBJ1-1 | TRBV9 | NA | TGTGCCAGCAGCGTAGACCAGGGGACTGAAGCTTTCTTT | CASSVDQGTEAFF
NA | TRBJ2-7 | TRBV6-1 | NA | TGTGCCAGCAGTGAAAGTCAGGGAGAGCAGTACTTC | CASSESQGEQYF
TRBD2 | TRBJ2-3 | TRBV30 | NA | TGTGCCTGGACCCGAATAGCGGGGCCTGGGGATACGCAGTATTTT | CAWTRIAGPGDTQYF
TRBD1 | TRBJ2-2 | TRBV28 | NA | TGTGCCAGCAGAAAATATCTGGGACAGGGCGAGAACACCGGGGAGCTGTTTTTT | CASRKYLGQGENTGELFF
NA | TRBJ2-7 | TRBV10-3 | NA | TGTGCCATCGCGCCGGGGGACTCCTACGAGCAGTACTTC | CAIAPGDSYEQYF
TRBD2 | TRBJ2-3 | TRBV28 | NA | TGTGCCAGCAGTTTATATAGCGGGGGCACAGATACGCAGTATTTT | CASSLYSGGTDTQYF
NA | TRBJ2-2 | TRBV7-9 | few | TGTGCCAGCAGCTTTCTAGTGTCGGGGGAGCTGTTTTTT | CASSFLVSGELFF
TRBD1 | TRBJ1-1 | TRBV5-1 | NA | TGCGCCAGCAGCTTGGGGACAGGGTTGATGAACACTGAAGCTTTCTTT | CASSLGTGLMNTEAFF
TRBD1 | TRBJ1-2 | TRBV5-1 | once | TGCGCCAGCAGCTTGGCCCAGGACAGGGGGCGCGCAGGTGGCTACACCTTC | CASSLAQDRGRAGGYTF
TRBD1 | TRBJ1-3 | TRBV19 | NA | TGTGCCAGTACGTGGGACAGGGCCAGCGGAAACACCATATATTTT | CASTWDRASGNTIYF
NA | TRBJ2-5 | TRBV7-9 | NA | TGTGCCAGCAGCTTAGTAGTCTTACAAGAGACCCAGTACTTC | CASSLVVLQETQYF
TRBD2 | TRBJ2-7 | TRBV29-1 | NA | TGCAGCGTTGTCAAGCGGGGGGAGCGGTACGAGCAGTACTTC | CSVVKRGERYEQYF
TRBD1 | TRBJ2-7 | TRBV5-5 | NA | TGTGCCAGCAGCTTGCGGGACAGGGTCTACGAGCAGTACTTC | CASSLRDRVYEQYF
NA | TRBJ1-5 | TRBV12-3/TRBV12-4 | NA | TGTGCCAGCAGTTTATCGGGACAGCCCCAGCATTTT | CASSLSGQPQHF
NA | TRBJ2-7 | TRBV3-1/TRBV3-2 | NA | TGTGCCAGCAGCCAAGATCGGTCCTCCGAGCAGTACTTC | CASSQDRSSEQYF
NA | TRBJ1-2 | TRBV4-1 | NA | TGCGCCAGCAGCCAAGTCCGGAGGGTTGATGATGGCTACACCTTC | CASSQVRRVDDGYTF
NA | TRBJ1-1 | TRBV10-2 | NA | TGCGCCAGCAGTGAATTCTGGAAAACAGGGAACACTGAAGCTTTCTTT | CASSEFWKTGNTEAFF
TRBD2 | TRBJ2-3 | TRBV6-4 | NA | TGTGCCAGCAGTGACCAAGCGGGGCGCACAGATACGCAGTATTTT | CASSDQAGRTDTQYF
NA | TRBJ1-4 | TRBV28 | NA | TGTGCCAGCGGAGGTGTTCGGGCTAATGAAAAACTGTTTTTT | CASGGVRANEKLFF